One sample yielded the 11 T cell receptor beta chains listed below, sequenced in a study of blood T cell repertoires in COVID-19 (dated by TCRdb to the early 2020s). Preparation of the library involved the immunoSEQ multiplex PCR assay. TCRdb obtained this table from immuneACCESS and retained in-frame rearrangements with V and J assigned. These tables miss some clones; where compared with another copy, unresolved V genes account for less than half of the shortfall, and the remainder is unexplained. This sample comprises approximately 350,000 clones, 89% of them detected only once. The top ten clonotypes cover 3% of the sample. Material for sequencing was peripheral blood. These receptors all stem from a woman aged 25 to 39 with COVID-19, enrolled during active disease.

This sequence joins TRBV7-9 and TRBJ2-5; 8 positions agree with TRBD1. Looked up from germline, CDR1 is SEHNR and CDR2 is FQNEAQ (reference sequence). V trimming: 4 bases; J trimming: 5 bases; junction bases outside the gene matches: 9. CDR3 length: 15 amino acids. This chain's CDR3 is CASSSSTGVGETQYF. Here the CDR3 DNA reads TGTGCCAGCAGCTCTTCGACAGGGGTGGGGGAGACCCAGTACTTC.

This sequence joins TRBV11-2 and TRBJ2-7, with D tentatively TRBD1 (6 bases). V was pared by 5 bases and J by 0 bases, with 14 bases between. This CDR3 comprises 15 residues. From germline, CDR1 is SGHAT and CDR2 FQNNGV. CDR3 amino acids: CASSRTGYSSYEQYF. CDR3 sequence (DNA): TGTGCCAGCAGCCGTACAGGGTATAGCTCCTACGAGCAGTACTTC.

This sequence joins TRBV5-6 and TRBJ2-7; no firm D call. V shed 4 bases and J shed 0 bases, with 17 bases lying between them. The V gene's germline CDR1 is SGHDT and CDR2 YYEEEE. This CDR3 has 16 residues. In nucleotides, the CDR3 is TGTGCCAGCAGCCCCAGTCGTACAGAAAGCTCCTACGAGCAGTACTTC. Amino acids: CASSPSRTESSYEQYF. Full variable domain (missing parts from reference TRBV5-6 and TRBJ2-7): DAGVTQSPTHLIKTRGQQVTLRCSPKSGHDTVSWYQQALGQGPQFIFQYYEEEERQRGNFPDRFSGHQFPNYSSELNVNALLLGDSALYLCASSPSRTESSYEQYFGPGTRLTVT.

The rearrangement links TRBV4-3 to TRBJ1-2, with TRBD1 matching over 10 bases. The V gene end was trimmed by 2 bases and the J gene end by 2 bases; junction bases not matched to a gene: 8. Per germline, CDR1 LGHNA and CDR2 YSLEER. This CDR3 spans 17 amino acids. CDR3 in amino acids: CASSQRQGASINYGYTF. The CDR3 DNA sequence: TGCGCCAGCAGCCAACGACAGGGGGCAAGCATCAACTATGGCTACACCTTC.

V is TRBV15 and J is TRBJ2-3; no clear D gene. The CDR3 contains 13 residues. V was pared by 0 bases and J by 8 bases, with 9 bases between. CDR1 LNHNV and CDR2 YYDKDF come from the germline V gene (reference sequence). CDR3 loop: CATSRDGESTQYF. The CDR3, as DNA: TGTGCCACCAGCAGAGATGGAGAGAGTACGCAGTATTTT.

The chain has TRBV28 and TRBJ2-7; no firm D call. The CDR3 loop spans 13 amino acids. Germline CDR1 MDHEN, CDR2 SYDVKM. V dropped 1 base and J dropped 4 bases, with 8 bases sitting between them. The chain's CDR3 is CASSLSFPYEQYF. The CDR3 nucleotides are TGTGCCAGCAGTTTATCTTTTCCGTACGAGCAGTACTTC. The full variable domain, in which reference TRBV28 and TRBJ2-7 provide the parts outside the CDR3, is DVKVTQSSRYLVKRTGEKVFLECVQDMDHENMFWYRQDPGLGLRLIYFSYDVKMKEKGDIPEGYSVSREKKERFSLILESASTNQTSMYLCASSLSFPYEQYFGPGTRLTVT.

This clone came up a few times. Here the CDR3 DNA reads TGTGCCAGCAGCGGGCCAGCGAGTGAGCAGTTCTTC. This sequence encodes CASSGPASEQFF. The chain uses TRBV9 and TRBJ2-1; D gene unclear. The CDR3 loop spans 12 amino acids. V gave up 3 bases and J gave up 9 bases, with 10 bases separating them. Germline V CDR1 and CDR2: SGDLS, YYNGEE. The whole variable domain, remainder taken from reference TRBV9 and TRBJ2-1, is DSGVTQTPKHLITATGQRVTLRCSPRSGDLSVYWYQQSLDQGLQFLIQYYNGEERAKGNILERFSAQQFPDLHSELNLSSLELGDSALYFCASSGPASEQFFGPGTRLTVL.

This clone was recorded once. V usage is TRBV2 and J usage is TRBJ2-5; TRBD2 might be the D (5 bases). Looked up from germline, CDR1 is SNHLY and CDR2 is FYNNEI. CDR3 length equals 14 residues. V lost 7 bases and J 4 bases, leaving 16 bases between the germline ends. CDR3 coding DNA: TGTGCCAGCAACCCGTTGAGCGGAGGAGAGACCCAGTACTTC. Residues: CASNPLSGGETQYF.

This chain joins TRBV15 and TRBJ2-1, with 11 bases identical to TRBD1. J lost 4 bases, V lost 8 bases, and 4 bases had no gene match. CDR1 LNHNV and CDR2 YYDKDF come from the germline V gene (reference sequence). The CDR3 consists of 14 residues. CDR3 sequence (DNA): TGTGCCACCCTGGACAGGGGGCTATACAATGAGCAGTTCTTC. Residues: CATLDRGLYNEQFF.

J is TRBJ1-2 and V is TRBV19, with D unresolved. The CDR3 runs to 16 residues. Germline-derived CDR1 and CDR2 are LNHDA and SQIVND (reference sequence). V was trimmed by 3 bases and J by 7 bases, leaving 21 bases between them. CDR3 sequence: CASSITTGVAAGGYTF. The CDR3 DNA is TGTGCCAGTAGTATCACCACCGGGGTGGCAGCTGGTGGCTACACCTTC.

Regarding this clone: Relative to the germline gene, one junction end is altered; a read error may explain this. The chain uses TRBV6-5 and TRBJ1-2; D is ambiguous. The germline CDR1 and CDR2 sequences are MNHEY and SVGAGI. The CDR3 is made up of 13 amino acids. The CDR3 loop is CASSYSISLNRHF. As DNA, the CDR3 is TGTGCCAGCAGTTACTCGATTTCACTTAACAGACACTTC.